The entry below describes one TCR beta chain. The germline V and J ends were trimmed by 0 bases and 6 bases, with 12 bases remaining between them. The germline gives CDR1 LNHNV, CDR2 YYDKDF (reference sequence). This CDR3 spans 15 amino acids. These data belong to a study of blood T cell repertoires in COVID-19. Study context: The analysed material was cDNA or gDNA that came from T cells, B-cell-depleted T cells, or PBMCs.

Authors' processing steps: Scientists estimated how many nucleated cells there were by amplifying reference gene primers. Some clones are missing from TCRdb's copy, which holds only in-frame ones; the method was immunoSEQ multiplex PCR. V and J calls and clone size are those listed in that table; D and trimming were worked out from the DNA. This sample yields 120,000 to 150,000 clones, of which roughly nine tenths are seen a single time; roughly 4% belongs to the top ten. Recruitment covered roughly 22 US areas and drew participants whose ages spanned about 18 to 100 years. Exposed enrollees encountered a COVID-19 case at some point within 2 weeks before study entry.

The TCR was taken from a woman in her forties who had been exposed to COVID-19. Sequenced material: PBMCs or T cells enriched from blood (not recorded which). The chain has TRBV15 and TRBJ1-5; TRBD1 might be the D (5 bases). The CDR3 DNA follows: TGTGCCACCAGCAGAGAGGGTGGGGGGGTTCAGCCCCAGCATTTT. As protein: CATSREGGGVQPQHF.